The rows below give T cell receptor beta chains drawn from one sample of a study of T cells in Graves' hyperthyroidism and ophthalmopathy. Via MiXCR, TCRdb re-called the multiplex PCR reads, giving one row per CDR3 protein. The table shows 600,000 to 850,000 distinct CDR3 sequences, with about 17% occurring only once. The sequenced sample was blood. These receptors all come from a woman in her 50s with Graves' hyperthyroidism that later progressed to Graves' ophthalmopathy. Both conserved end residues are part of each CDR3. The D gene is left open where the match is weak. Some rows have no size entry. The others give once, few or many, or a class for an expanded clone.

j_call d_call clone_size cdr3_length v_call cdr3_nt cdr3_aa
TRBJ2-1 - - 13 TRBV7-7 TGTGCTAGCAGCTATGGGGAGGTCGATGAGCAGTTCTTC CASSYGEVDEQFF
TRBJ2-1 TRBD1 few 13 TRBV27 TGTGCCAGCAGTCTACGACAGGGGGTTGAGCAGTTCTTC CASSLRQGVEQFF
TRBJ1-5 - - 13 TRBV6-1 TGTGCCAGCAGTGAGCGTTCGGAACAGCCCCAGCATTTT CASSERSEQPQHF
TRBJ1-4 - few 16 TRBV5-1 TGCGCCAGCAGCTTTGGACTCAAAACAACTAATGAAAAACTGTTTTTT CASSFGLKTTNEKLFF
TRBJ1-5 - - 15 TRBV15 TGTGCCACCAGCAGAGGGGGGGATCGTAATCAGCCCCAGCATTTT CATSRGGDRNQPQHF
TRBJ1-4 - few 14 TRBV6-1 TGTGCCAGCAGTCGCCGGAGAGGGGATGAAAAACTGTTTTTT CASSRRRGDEKLFF
TRBJ2-1 TRBD2 - 14 TRBV19 TGTGCCAGTAGTCGGGGGGGCGGGGGCAATGAGCAGTTCTTC CASSRGGGGNEQFF
TRBJ1-4 - - 14 TRBV4-1 TGCGCCAGCAGTACACCGGGACGTCGGGAAAAACTGTTTTTT CASSTPGRREKLFF
TRBJ1-4 - once 14 TRBV10-3 TGTGCCATCAGGAGGGAGGCCACTAATGAAAAACTGTTTTTT CAIRREATNEKLFF
TRBJ2-3 - - 15 TRBV20-1 TGCAGTGCTAGAGCGAAGCTTCCGGGCACAGATACGCAGTATTTT CSARAKLPGTDTQYF
TRBJ2-1 TRBD2 many 16 TRBV12-5 TGTGCTAGTGGTGAACCACTAGCGGGTCTCTACAATGAGCAGTTCTTC CASGEPLAGLYNEQFF
TRBJ2-1 TRBD1 few 16 TRBV6-6 TGTGCCAGCAGTTACCATACAGGGGCGATCCACAATGAGCAGTTCTTC CASSYHTGAIHNEQFF
TRBJ2-7 TRBD1 - 16 TRBV19 TGTGCCAGTAGTGTTAACAGGGGGCTGGTTTCGCGCGAGCAGTACTTC CASSVNRGLVSREQYF
TRBJ1-2 - - 16 TRBV6-2/TRBV6-3 TGTGCCAGCAGGAGGAGGCGGAACAGCTTGAGCTATGGCTACACCTTC CASRRRRNSLSYGYTF
TRBJ1-1 - many 15 TRBV11-2 TGTGCCAGCAGCTTATTCCTGGCTAAGAACACTGAAGCTTTCTTT CASSLFLAKNTEAFF
TRBJ2-5 - - 13 TRBV6-1 TGTGCCAGCAGGCGAAACAGAGAAGAGACCCAGTACTTC CASRRNREETQYF
TRBJ2-6 - once 11 TRBV20-1 TGCAGTGCTACAAGGGCCAACGTCCTGACTTTC CSATRANVLTF
TRBJ1-6 - - 14 TRBV7-9 TGTGCCAGCAGTAACAGGGCAAATAATTCACCCCTCCACTTT CASSNRANNSPLHF
TRBJ1-5 - few 15 TRBV7-9 TGTGCCAGCTCTCGGGGCGGGAGGATAAATCAGCCCCAGCATTTT CASSRGGRINQPQHF
TRBJ2-7 TRBD1 - 15 TRBV6-1 TGTGCCAGCAGGGCCGGGACAGGGGGCCCCTACGAGCAGTACTTC CASRAGTGGPYEQYF
TRBJ2-1 - - 14 TRBV20-1 TGCAGTGCTAGACAGGGGGGGCCTCGAAATGAGCAGTTCTTC CSARQGGPRNEQFF
TRBJ2-2 TRBD2 few 16 TRBV7-6 TGTGCCAGCAGCTTGGTGTTAGCGGGTCCCACCGGGGAGCTGTTTTTT CASSLVLAGPTGELFF
TRBJ2-5 - - 15 TRBV7-9 TGTGCCAGCATGTCGGGATTTTTCGAGGGAGAGACCCAGTACTTC CASMSGFFEGETQYF
TRBJ1-4 TRBD1 few 13 TRBV2 TGTGCCACCAAGACAGGGCGTACTGAAAAACTGTTTTTT CATKTGRTEKLFF
TRBJ2-2 - - 14 TRBV20-1 TGCAGTGCTAGAGATAGCCCCTACACCGGGGAGCTGTTTTTT CSARDSPYTGELFF
TRBJ1-5 - many 14 TRBV12-3/TRBV12-4 TGTGCCAGCAGCGCGGGACGGAGAGATCAGCCCCAGCATTTT CASSAGRRDQPQHF
TRBJ1-2 - - 14 TRBV11-1 TGTGCCAGCAGCGAGACACAGGGTAACTATGGCTACACCTTC CASSETQGNYGYTF
TRBJ2-2 - many 14 TRBV12-3/TRBV12-4 TGTGCCAGCAGACTTAGGGGCAGCACCGGGGAGCTGTTTTTT CASRLRGSTGELFF
TRBJ2-5 - many 15 TRBV11-2 TGTGCCAGCAGCGCCTTGGGAGCGGACCAAGAGACCCAGTACTTC CASSALGADQETQYF
TRBJ1-1 - few 14 TRBV20-1 TGCAGTGCTAGAGATCCAGGGATGAGCGCTGAAGCTTTCTTT CSARDPGMSAEAFF
TRBJ1-1 TRBD1 few 14 TRBV24-1 TGTGCCACCCGCGGGAGGGGGCTTCACACTGAAGCTTTCTTT CATRGRGLHTEAFF